The subject of this entry is one T cell receptor (beta chain). Its cognate antigen is unknown. The PCR used 60 Vbeta and 13 Jbeta primers. Profiling relied on immunoSEQ multiplex PCR, and the TCRdb table lists in-frame clones only, not all of them. This sample has 200,000 to 250,000 clones, with approximately 80% found just once. These data originate in a study of cytomegalovirus exposure and HLA in healthy donors. General observations from the study: There were several of the most significant clusters that appeared linked to common viral pathogens in a later analysis. The study recorded 150 to 200 TCR beta chains that were cytomegalovirus-associated. Later work associated over 15,000 TCR beta sequences with HLA alleles at 0.05 false discovery rate. According to an earlier analysis, most TCR beta V segments yielded productive rearrangements about 90% or about 30% of the time.

The CDR3 contains 14 residues. Germline CDR1 and CDR2: SGHDN and FVKESK. The ends were cut back, 4 bases at V and 3 bases at J, with 12 bases in the middle. The J gene is TRBJ1-1, the V gene TRBV14; D gene ambiguous. This TCR was recovered from a woman in her fifties or sixties in good health and CMV-seropositive. The sequencing sample was made of PBMCs. CDR3 nucleotides: TGTGCCAGCAGCCCCCTGGAGCTGTACACTGAAGCTTTCTTT. This gives the protein CASSPLELYTEAFF.